These 16 T cell receptor beta chains were all obtained from the same sample, sequenced in a study of cytomegalovirus exposure and HLA in healthy donors. Sequenced by immunoSEQ multiplex PCR; TCRdb stores in-frame clones only, minus some. The sample carries some 290,000 clones, 88% recorded once. Sequencing was performed on PBMCs. The source is a man aged 30 to 45 in good health and CMV-seronegative.

V usage is TRBV7-8 and J usage is TRBJ1-4; 12 bases fit TRBD1. Germline-derived CDR1 and CDR2 are SGHVS and FQNEAQ. Germline trimming cut 4 bases from V and 3 bases from J; bases unmatched to any gene: 3. This CDR3 contains 16 residues. The CDR3 DNA sequence: TGTGCCAGCAGCTCGGGACAGGGGGCTTCTAATGAAAAACTGTTTTTT. Protein sequence: CASSSGQGASNEKLFF.

This chain links TRBV9 with TRBJ2-5, with TRBD2 identical over 10 bases. V lost 0 bases to trimming and J lost 2 bases; unmatched junction nucleotides: 4. Germline V CDR1 and CDR2: SGDLS, YYNGEE. The CDR3 runs to 16 residues. The CDR3, as DNA: TGTGCCAGCAGCGTAGGTAGCGGGGGGTTGCAAGAGACCCAGTACTTC. This gives the protein CASSVGSGGLQETQYF.

The chain carries TRBV15 and TRBJ2-1; 8 bases agree with TRBD2. Trimming cost V 5 bases and J 8 bases; bases outside gene matches: 8. Germline CDR1 reads LNHNV; CDR2 reads YYDKDF (reference sequence). This CDR3 has 14 amino acids. The CDR3 DNA sequence: TGTGCCACCAGCTCCGAGCGGGGGATCGATGAGCAGTTCTTC. Its translation is CATSSERGIDEQFF. Full variable domain (outside the CDR3, taken from reference TRBV15 and TRBJ2-1): DAMVIQNPRYQVTQFGKPVTLSCSQTLNHNVMYWYQQKSSQAPKLLFHYYDKDFNNEADTPDNFQSRRPNTSFCFLDIRSPGLGDTAMYLCATSSERGIDEQFFGPGTRLTVL.

The V gene is TRBV5-1, the J gene TRBJ2-3; 7 bases align to TRBD1. The CDR3 length is 17 residues. Germline V gives CDR1 SGHRS, CDR2 YFSETQ. With V trimmed by 0 bases and J by 4 bases, 11 bases remained unmatched. The DNA for the CDR3 is TGCGCCAGCAGCTTGGCGGGTGGGGGACAGAGGCCAGATACGCAGTATTTT. This gives the protein CASSLAGGGQRPDTQYF.

The V and J genes are TRBV7-2 and TRBJ2-7; possibly TRBD1 for D (6 bases). CDR3 length: 14 amino acids. CDR1 and CDR2 from the germline V gene are SGHTA and FQGNSA. Trimming stripped 5 bases from V and 5 bases from J, with 16 bases between. CDR3 residues: CASSTDRTRHEQYF. The DNA of the CDR3 is TGTGCCAGCAGCACTGACAGGACGAGACACGAGCAGTACTTC.

This chain links TRBV27 with TRBJ1-4; TRBD1 matches 9 bases. The CDR3 contains 18 residues. Germline values: CDR1 MNHEY, CDR2 SMNVEV (reference sequence). With 3 bases clipped from V and 4 bases from J, the junction kept 12 bases outside the gene matches. The CDR3 reads CASSFRLQQGAVNEKLFF. DNA of the CDR3: TGTGCCAGCAGTTTCCGGCTCCAACAGGGGGCAGTTAATGAAAAACTGTTTTTT. The full variable domain, with the rest looked up from reference TRBV27 and TRBJ1-4, is EAQVTQNPRYLITVTGKKLTVTCSQNMNHEYMSWYRQDPGLGLRQIYYSMNVEVTDKGDVPEGYKVSRKEKRNFPLILESPSPNQTSLYFCASSFRLQQGAVNEKLFFGSGTQLSVL.

This clone was detected once. This chain uses TRBV7-6 with TRBJ2-7, with 9 bases lining up with TRBD1. Per germline, CDR1 SGHVS and CDR2 FNYEAQ. This CDR3 has 15 amino acids. V trimming: 3 bases; J trimming: 5 bases; junction bases outside the gene matches: 8. The chain's CDR3 is CASSFSQGAKNEQYF. In nucleotides, the CDR3 is TGTGCCAGCAGCTTTTCACAGGGGGCGAAGAACGAGCAGTACTTC.

This chain connects TRBV2 to TRBJ1-2; TRBD1 is a possible D gene (6 bases). Trimming removed 4 bases from V and 8 bases from J, with 20 bases in between. This CDR3 comprises 15 residues. Germline CDR1 is SNHLY and CDR2 is FYNNEI. The CDR3, as DNA: TGTGCCAGCAGTGGGACCGACAGGTCCCCGGGGGGCTACACCTTC. Residues: CASSGTDRSPGGYTF.

This clone has just one count. The genes are TRBV11-2 and TRBJ1-2; D perhaps matches TRBD1 (5 bases). Germline assignment: CDR1 SGHAT and CDR2 FQNNGV. V was pared by 4 bases and J by 4 bases, with 13 bases between. The CDR3 loop spans 14 amino acids. CDR3 bases: TGTGCCAGCAGCTCAAGGGGTTTCGGCTATGGCTACACCTTC. The encoded protein is CASSSRGFGYGYTF.

This clone was picked up a small number of times. The chain carries TRBV18 and TRBJ1-2; D gene uncertain. V was pared by 3 bases and J by 3 bases, with 14 bases between. CDR3 length equals 15 residues. Germline CDR1 reads KGHSH; CDR2 reads LQKENI. The CDR3: CASSPSRAGDYGYTF. Written as DNA, the CDR3 is TGTGCCAGCTCACCCTCCCGGGCGGGTGACTATGGCTACACCTTC.

The rearrangement links TRBV10-1 to TRBJ2-7; D is uncertain. Trimming shortened V by 1 base and J by 5 bases, and 12 bases separated the two germline ends. The CDR3 totals 14 residues. Germline assignment: CDR1 WNHNN and CDR2 SYGVQD (reference sequence). The CDR3, as DNA: TGCGCCAGCAGTGAGTTGGCCCCTGCCAACGAGCAGTACTTC. Translating gives CASSELAPANEQYF.

In DNA form, the CDR3 reads TGTGCCAGCAGTTACCCGGGACAGGGGAATGAGCAGTTCTTC. Its translation: CASSYPGQGNEQFF. This sequence joins TRBV6-6 and TRBJ2-1, with 10 bases aligning to TRBD1. Per germline, CDR1 MNHNY and CDR2 SVGAGI (reference sequence). The V gene end was trimmed by 2 bases and the J gene end by 7 bases; junction bases not matched to a gene: 2. The CDR3 has 14 residues.

This chain joins TRBV27 and TRBJ2-2, with 12 bases aligning to TRBD1. Trimming cost V 4 bases and J 6 bases; bases outside gene matches: 15. The CDR3 length is 19 residues. The germline CDR1 and CDR2 sequences are MNHEY and SMNVEV (reference sequence). This CDR3 reads CASSSKNRSGTGGAGELFF. CDR3 DNA: TGTGCCAGCAGTTCCAAAAACCGATCCGGGACAGGGGGCGCCGGGGAGCTGTTTTTT.

The CDR3 protein is CASSFGGGLTDTQYF. The CDR3, as DNA: TGCGCCAGCAGCTTCGGCGGGGGCCTCACAGATACGCAGTATTTT. This sequence joins TRBV5-1 and TRBJ2-3, with D perhaps TRBD2 (7 bases). Germline-derived CDR1 and CDR2 are SGHRS and YFSETQ. With 2 bases removed from V and 2 bases from J, the gap between germline ends came to 12 bases. The CDR3 runs to 15 residues.

The CDR3: CAIRKPGQGNTEAFF. The CDR3 coding sequence is TGTGCCATCAGAAAACCGGGACAGGGTAACACTGAAGCTTTCTTT. The chain recombines TRBV6-1 with TRBJ1-1; 9 bases are shared with TRBD1. This CDR3 has 15 amino acids. V was clipped by 10 bases and J by 2 bases; unmatched bases: 11. The germline gives CDR1 MNHNS, CDR2 SASEGT.

The chain has TRBV6-1 and TRBJ2-7; D may be TRBD2 (5 bases). Germline V gene lookup returns CDR1 MNHNS and CDR2 SASEGT. The V end lost 0 bases, the J end lost 0 bases, and 15 bases lay between the germline ends. The CDR3 runs 17 residues. CDR3 sequence reads: CASSEAHRRGLSYEQYF. In DNA, the CDR3 is TGTGCCAGCAGTGAAGCGCATCGTCGAGGACTCTCCTACGAGCAGTACTTC.